Listed below are T cell receptor beta chains from one sample, sequenced in a study of blood T cell repertoires in COVID-19. The method was immunoSEQ multiplex PCR; TCRdb's version includes in-frame clones alone and lacks a portion of them. Here the sample spans tens of thousands of clones, roughly nine tenths being singletons. Sequencing input: peripheral blood. The receptor set was obtained from an elderly woman with COVID-19, enrolled during active disease. The CDR3 runs from the conserved cysteine through the conserved F or W.

v_call cdr3_aa
TRBV11-2 CASSLGWSSGELFF
TRBV2 CASSPRPSYGYTF
TRBV5-4 CASSLAKSGGGPVEQYF
TRBV5-6 CASSLGGTGRTPLHF
TRBV9 CASSVDSGPGGTQYF
TRBV9 CASSVDQDRSTDTQYF
TRBV10-3 CAIRHRDRSEAFF
TRBV29-1 CSVAPGQGRSRTTEAFF
TRBV19 CASSFRDRGVLAAGELFF
TRBV18 CASSPMPSGVTDTQYF
TRBV7-9 CASSLEGRAGYTF
TRBV30 CAWTPGVEQFF
TRBV5-1 CASSLGGLGETQYF
TRBV5-1 CASSLTGTGGTGTNQPQHF